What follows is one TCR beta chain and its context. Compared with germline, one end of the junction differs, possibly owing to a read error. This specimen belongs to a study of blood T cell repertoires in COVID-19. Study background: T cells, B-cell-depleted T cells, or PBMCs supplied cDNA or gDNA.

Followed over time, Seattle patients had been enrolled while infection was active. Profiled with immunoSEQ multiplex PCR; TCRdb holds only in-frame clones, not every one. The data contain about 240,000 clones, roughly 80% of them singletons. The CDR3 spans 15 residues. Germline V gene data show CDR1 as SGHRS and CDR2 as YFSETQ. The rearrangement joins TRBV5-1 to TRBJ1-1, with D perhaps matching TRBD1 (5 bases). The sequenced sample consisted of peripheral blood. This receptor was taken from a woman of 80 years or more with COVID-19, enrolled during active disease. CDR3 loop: CASSSGAGPNPEAFF. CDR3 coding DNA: TGCGCCAGCAGCTCTGGGGCAGGCCCGAACCCTGAAGCTTTCTTT.